This entry concerns a single TCR beta chain. This sample is drawn from a study of T cells after yellow fever vaccination. Study-level points and caveats: Once the booster was given, most primary-vaccination clones reappeared, at around 96% for CD4 and 88% for CD8. Only a small proportion of the clonotypes turned up in both the CD4 and the CD8 compartments, likely arising from convergent recombination.

5'RACE template switching added a universal primer site and UMIs to TCR cDNA. TCRdb used MiXCR to reprocess the 5' RACE reads, holding one entry per CDR3 protein. The table lists 50,000 or so distinct CDR3 sequences, around 7% of them singletons. The material sequenced was CD8+ T cells not binding an NS4B(214-222) dextramer, sorted from PBMCs, taken around 45 days after the first yellow fever vaccination. This clonotype was obtained from a man aged 18 to 30 who received the YFV17D yellow fever vaccine.

In DNA, the CDR3 is TGTGCCAGTAGTACAAACAGGGGGCTAACGACTGAAGCTTTCTTT. Its protein product is CASSTNRGLTTEAFF. The chain recombines TRBV19 with TRBJ1-1, with 9 bases aligning to TRBD1. Germline CDR1 is LNHDA and CDR2 is SQIVND (reference sequence). This CDR3 is 15 amino acids long. Germline trimming cut 4 bases from V and 5 bases from J; bases unmatched to any gene: 8.